Listed below are T cell receptor beta chains from one sample, sequenced in a study of cytomegalovirus exposure and HLA in healthy donors. The data were produced by immunoSEQ multiplex PCR, yet TCRdb's version contains in-frame clones alone and is incomplete. The table lists over 150,000 clones, 65% to 90% of them singletons, with over 2% in the top ten. Material: PBMCs. The receptors come from a male donor in good health and CMV-seronegative. The CDR3 runs from the conserved cysteine through the conserved F or W. The D gene is left open where the match is weak. Not every row has a clone size; where given, it reads once, few, many or a size class.

v_gene	abundance	j_gene	d_gene	CDR3nt	CDR3aa
TRBV5-4	NA	TRBJ2-1	NA	TGTGCCAGCAGCCTTCCCGGGATCTACAATGAGCAGTTCTTC	CASSLPGIYNEQFF
TRBV6-5	few	TRBJ1-2	NA	TGTGCCAGCAGCCTAACCCGGGTAGACTATGGCTACACCTTC	CASSLTRVDYGYTF
TRBV5-1	NA	TRBJ2-5	TRBD2	TGCGCCAGCACCCGCGGGGGGTCTGAAGAGACCCAGTACTTC	CASTRGGSEETQYF
TRBV5-1	NA	TRBJ2-7	NA	TGCGCCAGCAGCTTGGCCCGGCAGGGGATGTCCCACGAGCAGTACTTC	CASSLARQGMSHEQYF
TRBV6-1	NA	TRBJ1-6	TRBD1	TGTGCCAGCAGTGGGATGGGACAGGGGAATTCACCCCTCCACTTT	CASSGMGQGNSPLHF
TRBV29-1	NA	TRBJ2-1	TRBD2	TGCAGCGTTGAAGATGCAGCGGGGAGTAGTTACAATGAGCAGTTCTTC	CSVEDAAGSSYNEQFF
TRBV7-2	NA	TRBJ2-3	NA	TGTGCCAGCAGCTTAAGACTAGTGGGAACAGATACGCAGTATTTT	CASSLRLVGTDTQYF
TRBV5-1	NA	TRBJ1-5	NA	TGCGCCAGCAGCTTACAGGGACAATACAATCAGCCCCAGCATTTT	CASSLQGQYNQPQHF
TRBV10-3	NA	TRBJ1-6	NA	TGTGCCATCAGTAAGGACCCGGACAGCTTAAGCTCCTATAATTCACCCCTCCACTTT	CAISKDPDSLSSYNSPLHF
TRBV30	NA	TRBJ1-4	NA	TGTGCCTGGACCCAGGGAGGGTCTAATGAAAAACTGTTTTTT	CAWTQGGSNEKLFF
TRBV10-2	NA	TRBJ2-3	TRBD2	TGCGCCAGCAGTGAAGGGACTAGGTTTAGCACAGATACGCAGTATTTT	CASSEGTRFSTDTQYF
TRBV19	few	TRBJ1-1	NA	TGTGCCAGTAGCAGACAGGCCATGAACACTGAAGCTTTCTTT	CASSRQAMNTEAFF
TRBV6-5	NA	TRBJ2-7	TRBD1	TGTGCCAGCAGTACCGGACAGGGAACCTACGAGCAGTACTTC	CASSTGQGTYEQYF
TRBV15	NA	TRBJ1-4	TRBD1	TGTGCCACCAGCGATGACAGGGGTTTGACTAATGAAAAACTGTTTTTT	CATSDDRGLTNEKLFF
TRBV10-3	NA	TRBJ2-3	NA	TGTGCCATAGGAGACGGTGAACCCTCCGGAGATACGCAGTATTTT	CAIGDGEPSGDTQYF
TRBV6-1	NA	TRBJ1-5	TRBD1	TGTGCCAGCAGTATACAGGGGAATCAGCCCCAGCATTTT	CASSIQGNQPQHF
TRBV6-5	NA	TRBJ2-1	TRBD2	TGTGCCAGCAGTCAAACTAGCGGGGGGGCCCATGAGCAGTTCTTC	CASSQTSGGAHEQFF
TRBV9	NA	TRBJ2-7	NA	TGTGCCAGCAGCGCTACGAGATCCGGTAGGAGGGGAGGCTACGAGCAGTACTTC	CASSATRSGRRGGYEQYF
TRBV27	NA	TRBJ1-4	TRBD1	TGTGCCAGCGGGGACAGGGCCCCAACTAATGAAAAACTGTTTTTT	CASGDRAPTNEKLFF
TRBV19	NA	TRBJ2-1	TRBD2	TGTGCCAGTACTAGCGGGGCTACTCAGAATGAGCAGTTCTTC	CASTSGATQNEQFF
TRBV6-1	NA	TRBJ2-2	TRBD1	TGTGCCAGCAGTGACAGACAGGGCGGTGGCACCGGGGAGCTGTTTTTT	CASSDRQGGGTGELFF
TRBV25-1	NA	TRBJ2-2	TRBD1	TGTGCCAGCAGCCGCAGGGGGCTGGGCACCGGGGAGCTGTTTTTT	CASSRRGLGTGELFF
TRBV5-4	NA	TRBJ1-3	NA	TGTGCCAGCAGCCCCAGTGTACGGGGAACCACTGGAAACACCATATATTTT	CASSPSVRGTTGNTIYF
TRBV5-1	NA	TRBJ2-2	TRBD2	TGCGCCAGCAGCTACGACCTAGCGGGGGGCAGCACCGGGGAGCTGTTTTTT	CASSYDLAGGSTGELFF
TRBV5-1	NA	TRBJ1-1	NA	TGCGCCAGCAGCTTGGATGGGGGGTACACTGAAGCTTTCTTT	CASSLDGGYTEAFF
TRBV25-1	NA	TRBJ1-1	NA	TGTGCCAGCAGTGAATCCCCTTACCTCAGGGGTTCTGAAGCTTTCTTT	CASSESPYLRGSEAFF
TRBV30	NA	TRBJ1-2	TRBD1	TGTGCCTGGAGGACGGGACAGATTGATGGCTACACCTTC	CAWRTGQIDGYTF
TRBV6-6	few	TRBJ1-4	NA	TGTGCCAGCAGTTACCCTAGGGGCGTGAATGAAAAACTGTTTTTT	CASSYPRGVNEKLFF
TRBV6-6	once	TRBJ2-7	TRBD2	TGTGCCAGCAGTTCCCCAGCGGGGGGTTACGAGCAGTACTTC	CASSSPAGGYEQYF
TRBV7-6	NA	TRBJ2-5	NA	TGTGCCAGCAGCCCCACTAGTAATGTATTCGTGGGAGAGACCCAGTACTTC	CASSPTSNVFVGETQYF
TRBV5-4	NA	TRBJ2-6	NA	TGTGCCAGCAGCCCGGGTGGCAGCTTCTCTGGGGCCAACGTCCTGACTTTC	CASSPGGSFSGANVLTF
TRBV9	NA	TRBJ1-2	NA	TGTGCCAGCAGCGCGACAGGATATGGCTACACCTTC	CASSATGYGYTF
TRBV25-1	NA	TRBJ1-5	NA	TGTGCCAGCAGTGACGACAACGCTCGGGGGGGCCAGCATTTT	CASSDDNARGGQHF
TRBV10-1	NA	TRBJ2-5	TRBD1	TGCGCCAGCAGTGAGACGGGACAGGGTTTTGAGACCCAGTACTTC	CASSETGQGFETQYF
TRBV5-4	once	TRBJ1-1	TRBD1	TGTGCCAGCAGCGACGGTCAGGGGGTTTGGGGCACTGAAGCTTTCTTT	CASSDGQGVWGTEAFF
TRBV6-1	NA	TRBJ2-4	NA	TGTGCCAGCAGACCTCCAGGGATCAAAAACATTCAGTACTTC	CASRPPGIKNIQYF
TRBV25-1	NA	TRBJ2-1	TRBD1	TGTGCCAGCAGTGAATACGGACAGGGACGGTCCTACAATGAGCAGTTCTTC	CASSEYGQGRSYNEQFF
TRBV2	few	TRBJ2-3	NA	TGTGCCAGCAGGGCCGGGAGCCGCTCCACAGATACGCAGTATTTT	CASRAGSRSTDTQYF
TRBV5-1	few	TRBJ2-2	TRBD1	TGCGCCAGCAGCTCCCAATTGGACAGGAACGGGGAGCTGTTTTTT	CASSSQLDRNGELFF
TRBV11-2	NA	TRBJ1-4	NA	TGTGCCAGCAGCTTATCCAGGGCCCATAAAAAACTGTTTTTT	CASSLSRAHKKLFF
TRBV5-1	once	TRBJ2-1	NA	TGCGCCAGCAGTCTAACCCCCAGGGGTGACAATGAGCAGTTCTTC	CASSLTPRGDNEQFF
TRBV6-1	NA	TRBJ1-5	NA	TGTGCCAGCCTCCATGGCGGGGGCCGCAATCAGCCCCAGCATTTT	CASLHGGGRNQPQHF
TRBV7-9	NA	TRBJ1-5	NA	TGTGCCAGCAGCCATCCCAGACAGCCCCAGCATTTT	CASSHPRQPQHF
TRBV6-8	NA	TRBJ1-2	NA	TGTGCCAGCAGTTATCCTCCACAGCTGCCTAACTATGGCTACACCTTC	CASSYPPQLPNYGYTF
TRBV6-1	NA	TRBJ2-1	TRBD2	TGTGCCAGCAGTGCCCGGACTAGCGGGGGAAGAAATGAGCAGTTCTTC	CASSARTSGGRNEQFF
TRBV5-4	NA	TRBJ2-1	TRBD2	TGTGCCAGCAGCTTGGCCGGGACTAGCAATGAGCAGTTCTTC	CASSLAGTSNEQFF
TRBV7-9	NA	TRBJ2-5	NA	TGTGCCAGCAGCCGGATACCCGGGGAGACCCAGTACTTC	CASSRIPGETQYF